The rows below give T cell receptor beta chains drawn from one sample of a study of blood T cell repertoires in COVID-19. Some clones are missing from TCRdb's copy, which holds only in-frame ones; the method was immunoSEQ multiplex PCR. The table has around 78,000 clones, roughly 90% seen once. The sequenced sample consisted of PBMCs or T cells enriched from blood (not recorded which). The source of these receptors is a woman in her forties or fifties with acute COVID-19. Each CDR3 is given with its conserved first and last residue. D genes are given only for firm matches. Expanded clones are given a class, and other clones once, few, many or no size at all.

D gene: TRBD1; clone size: -; J gene: TRBJ2-2; V gene: TRBV24-1; CDR3 protein: CATSDEDRVYGELFF; CDR3 DNA: TGTGCCACCAGTGATGAGGACAGGGTGTACGGGGAGCTGTTTTTT
D gene: -; clone size: -; J gene: TRBJ2-2; V gene: TRBV2; CDR3 protein: CASRPRGTYTGELFF; CDR3 DNA: TGTGCCAGCAGGCCTCGTGGGACTTACACCGGGGAGCTGTTTTTT
D gene: -; clone size: few; J gene: TRBJ1-2; V gene: TRBV6-4; CDR3 protein: CASRANGGLYGYTF; CDR3 DNA: TGTGCCAGCAGGGCCAATGGGGGCCTCTATGGCTACACCTTC
D gene: TRBD2; clone size: -; J gene: TRBJ2-1; V gene: TRBV24-1; CDR3 protein: CATSGPSGRGGGYNEQFF; CDR3 DNA: TGTGCCACCAGTGGTCCCAGCGGGAGAGGGGGGGGATACAATGAGCAGTTCTTC
D gene: TRBD2; clone size: -; J gene: TRBJ2-2; V gene: TRBV6-5; CDR3 protein: CASKSGRAVTGELFF; CDR3 DNA: TGTGCCAGCAAGAGCGGGAGGGCCGTGACCGGGGAGCTGTTTTTT
D gene: -; clone size: once; J gene: TRBJ2-5; V gene: TRBV11-3; CDR3 protein: CASSLPLPGETQYF; CDR3 DNA: TGTGCCAGCAGCTTACCCCTGCCGGGAGAGACCCAGTACTTC
D gene: TRBD2; clone size: -; J gene: TRBJ2-7; V gene: TRBV18; CDR3 protein: CASSRERGELYEQYF; CDR3 DNA: TGTGCCAGCTCACGCGAGCGGGGTGAACTCTACGAGCAGTACTTC
D gene: -; clone size: once; J gene: TRBJ1-5; V gene: TRBV6-4; CDR3 protein: CASSPSGNQPQHF; CDR3 DNA: TGTGCCAGCAGTCCTTCGGGCAATCAGCCCCAGCATTTT
D gene: -; clone size: -; J gene: TRBJ2-1; V gene: TRBV29-1; CDR3 protein: CSVPSSYNEQFF; CDR3 DNA: TGCAGCGTGCCCAGCTCCTACAATGAGCAGTTCTTC
D gene: -; clone size: -; J gene: TRBJ2-1; V gene: TRBV19; CDR3 protein: CASSSTRLDEQFF; CDR3 DNA: TGTGCCAGTAGTTCTACTAGGTTAGATGAGCAGTTCTTC
D gene: -; clone size: -; J gene: TRBJ1-1; V gene: TRBV18; CDR3 protein: CASSRNSGNTEAFF; CDR3 DNA: TGTGCCAGCTCACGAAACTCGGGGAACACTGAAGCTTTCTTT
D gene: -; clone size: -; J gene: TRBJ2-7; V gene: TRBV2; CDR3 protein: CASWEGTGGYEQYF; CDR3 DNA: TGTGCCAGCTGGGAGGGGACAGGTGGCTACGAGCAGTACTTC
D gene: -; clone size: few; J gene: TRBJ1-3; V gene: TRBV30; CDR3 protein: CAWSVTVGNTIYF; CDR3 DNA: TGTGCCTGGAGTGTAACAGTCGGAAACACCATATATTTT
D gene: TRBD2; clone size: once; J gene: TRBJ2-1; V gene: TRBV5-4; CDR3 protein: CASSLDLADAYNEQFF; CDR3 DNA: TGTGCCAGCAGCTTGGACCTAGCGGACGCCTACAATGAGCAGTTCTTC
D gene: TRBD2; clone size: -; J gene: TRBJ2-3; V gene: TRBV5-6; CDR3 protein: CASNVGGRGSTDTQYF; CDR3 DNA: TGTGCCAGCAACGTGGGCGGGAGAGGATCGACAGATACGCAGTATTTT
D gene: -; clone size: -; J gene: TRBJ2-7; V gene: TRBV18; CDR3 protein: CASSPIRGRFYEQYF; CDR3 DNA: TGTGCCAGCTCACCAATCAGGGGCCGGTTTTACGAGCAGTACTTC
D gene: TRBD1; clone size: -; J gene: TRBJ1-1; V gene: TRBV10-3; CDR3 protein: CAITGGQEKTEAFF; CDR3 DNA: TGTGCCATCACGGGGGGACAGGAAAAGACTGAAGCTTTCTTT
D gene: -; clone size: once; J gene: TRBJ1-2; V gene: TRBV3-1/TRBV3-2; CDR3 protein: CASSLSGGYTF; CDR3 DNA: TGTGCCAGCAGCCTCTCGGGTGGCTACACCTTC
D gene: TRBD1; clone size: once; J gene: TRBJ1-2; V gene: TRBV6-1; CDR3 protein: CASSGTEWTGGYGYTF; CDR3 DNA: TGTGCCAGCAGTGGGACTGAATGGACAGGGGGCTATGGCTACACCTTC
D gene: TRBD2; clone size: -; J gene: TRBJ2-2; V gene: TRBV9; CDR3 protein: CASSRLPGTSGRRENTGELFF; CDR3 DNA: TGTGCCAGCAGCCGTCTCCCCGGGACTAGCGGGAGACGGGAAAATACCGGGGAGCTGTTTTTT
D gene: -; clone size: -; J gene: TRBJ2-7; V gene: TRBV6-5; CDR3 protein: CASSYKLAGDSYEQYF; CDR3 DNA: TGTGCCAGCAGTTACAAATTGGCAGGGGACTCCTACGAGCAGTACTTC
D gene: -; clone size: -; J gene: TRBJ1-2; V gene: TRBV7-2; CDR3 protein: CASSLGVGSPGGYGYTF; CDR3 DNA: TGTGCCAGCAGCTTAGGAGTGGGTTCCCCCGGCGGCTATGGCTACACCTTC
D gene: -; clone size: few; J gene: TRBJ1-1; V gene: TRBV7-8; CDR3 protein: CASSLGGGMNTEAFF; CDR3 DNA: TGTGCCAGCAGCTTAGGAGGCGGGATGAACACTGAAGCTTTCTTT
D gene: -; clone size: -; J gene: TRBJ2-7; V gene: TRBV9; CDR3 protein: CASSPQKGGHEQYF; CDR3 DNA: TGTGCCAGCAGCCCCCAGAAGGGAGGCCACGAGCAGTACTTC
D gene: -; clone size: -; J gene: TRBJ1-1; V gene: TRBV3-1/TRBV3-2; CDR3 protein: CASSPYLRRRRNRREAFF; CDR3 DNA: TGTGCCAGCAGCCCCTACCTGAGGCGAAGAAGGAATAGACGTGAAGCTTTCTTT
D gene: -; clone size: -; J gene: TRBJ2-7; V gene: TRBV11-3; CDR3 protein: CASSFGGSVVEQYF; CDR3 DNA: TGTGCCAGCAGCTTCGGGGGAAGCGTGGTCGAGCAGTACTTC
D gene: TRBD1; clone size: -; J gene: TRBJ2-6; V gene: TRBV18; CDR3 protein: CASSQTGTGGGRANVLTF; CDR3 DNA: TGTGCCAGCTCACAAACCGGGACAGGGGGCGGTAGAGCCAACGTCCTGACTTTC